The rows below give T cell receptor beta chains drawn from one sample of a study of blood T cells in healthy people across ages. TCRdb recomputed calls from the 5' RACE reads with MiXCR, one row per CDR3 protein. The table lists around 820,000 distinct CDR3 sequences, about 25% of them singletons. The data also belong to a second study, concerning T cells of mothers and their children.

Material for sequencing was blood. The receptors derive from a boy aged 5-17 years in good health. The CDR3 runs from the conserved cysteine through the conserved F or W.

TRBV7-2,CASSAGVYNEQFF
TRBV2,CASGEASSYEQYF
TRBV7-2,CASSLRLAASTDTQYF
TRBV20-1,CSAKRQGRDTQYF
TRBV7-9,CASSLGSVRGQPQHF
TRBV6-1,CASGRRASTSGNTIYF
TRBV2,CASSLTGTGIF
TRBV7-8,CASSFYQEDSPLHF
TRBV20-1,CSARDPVGGPYGYTF
TRBV12-3/TRBV12-4,CASSVGTTGGDTQYF
TRBV20-1,CSARDLRTAILNTEAFF
TRBV2,CASRREGTGLYEQYF
TRBV19,CASCDRNSNQPQHF
TRBV3-1,CASSQWDRRHLRNTTYF
TRBV12-3/TRBV12-4,CASSFKDGEETQYF
TRBV20-1,CSSWTSASTDTQYF
TRBV7-3,CASSLTGVHYNEQFF
TRBV7-6,CASSSGLAGGSYEQYF
TRBV29-1,CSVEEMAGTGELFF
TRBV12-3/TRBV12-4,CASSPFAGKNIQYF
TRBV20-1,CSAPTEKLNEQFF
TRBV28,CASRGGASGILTKNIQYF
TRBV19,CASSPIGTAQETQYF
TRBV5-1,CASSFRDRGSHEQYF
TRBV7-3,CASSLRLGEPGEDEQFF
TRBV4-3,CASSQDGTGGTDTQYF
TRBV20-1,CSASMAGPSNTGELFF
TRBV6-4,CASSVNKGYNEQFF
TRBV6-4,CASSEQHPTDTQYF
TRBV29-1,CSVGGSSGGRTDTQYF
TRBV28,CASSFLESYEQYF
TRBV7-8,CASSSNRGSYGYTF
TRBV28,CACSLVGLSGNEQFF
TRBV4-3,CASSQDPRGRGEKLFF
TRBV18,CASSPRGTANPEYF
TRBV5-1,CASSPDTGTLSYEQYF
TRBV7-2,CASSLGLETGEQYF
TRBV4-3,CASSQGPGVDRANNEQFF
TRBV20-1,CSARKGLAQETQYF
TRBV4-2,CASSQEGQGVSYEQYF